This T cell receptor (beta chain) was captured by sequencing in a study of OX40 agonist ivuxolimab in advanced cancers. Clones were sequenced by immunoSEQ multiplex PCR, and TCRdb holds only the in-frame ones, with some missing. The sample yields tens of thousands of clones, over 80% seen once. Study results and limitations: Among the lowest peripheral clonal expansion occurred in 0.1-3.0 mg/kg partial responders.

Trimming pared 6 bases from V and 6 bases from J, leaving 15 bases between. This CDR3 contains 15 residues. Germline-derived CDR1 and CDR2 are LNHDA and SQIVND (reference sequence). In regard to this clone: Its antigen remains unidentified.

The specimen comprised CD4+ or CD8+ T cells sorted from blood, sampled in a trial of the OX40 agonist ivuxolimab. The chain recombines TRBV19 with TRBJ1-6; D call uncertain. The clonotype comes from an adult with an advanced solid tumor such as melanoma, head and neck, liver or kidney cancer. CDR3 amino acids: CASSPERHLNSPLHF. The CDR3 region has the DNA TGTGCCAGTAGCCCCGAACGGCACCTTAATTCACCCCTCCACTTT.